These 7 T cell receptor beta chains were sequenced from one sample in a study of T cells in Graves' hyperthyroidism and ophthalmopathy. Amplified TCR beta CDR3 regions derived from RNA transcripts. During a first-round RT-PCR of the TCR CDR3, the HTBI primer set was used. In TCRdb, the multiplex PCR reads were re-called with MiXCR into one record per CDR3 protein. This sample has approximately 740,000 distinct CDR3 sequences, with roughly 15% found just once. The specimen was blood. These receptors were obtained from a young woman with Graves' hyperthyroidism.

The chain couples TRBV7-3 to TRBJ2-1, with D maybe TRBD2 (5 bases). The CDR3 sequence is 14 residues long. Trimming stripped 5 bases from V and 6 bases from J, with 14 bases between. In germline, CDR1 is SGHTA, CDR2 FQGTGA. The CDR3 sequence is CASSLISGVNEQFF. CDR3 nucleotide sequence: TGTGCCAGCAGCCTGATATCCGGGGTCAATGAGCAGTTCTTC.

The genes are TRBV19 and TRBJ2-7, with 7 bases aligning to TRBD2. Trimming at V came to 3 bases and at J to 5 bases, leaving 13 bases not matched to a gene. CDR3 length: 16 amino acids. CDR1 is LNHDA, CDR2 SQIVND, per germline (reference sequence). CDR3 region: CASSMAGVSPGDEQYF. The DNA for the CDR3 is TGTGCCAGTAGTATGGCGGGAGTCTCTCCCGGGGACGAGCAGTACTTC. Full variable domain (missing parts from reference TRBV19 and TRBJ2-7): DGGITQSPKYLFRKEGQNVTLSCEQNLNHDAMYWYRQDPGQGLRLIYYSQIVNDFQKGDIAEGYSVSREKKESFPLTVTSAQKNPTAFYLCASSMAGVSPGDEQYFGPGTRLTVT.

This clonotype was counted only a few times. This chain connects TRBV7-9 to TRBJ1-2; D remains unclear. Trimming pared 7 bases from V and 5 bases from J, leaving 14 bases between. CDR3 length: 13 amino acids. CDR1 and CDR2 (germline): SEHNR, FQNEAQ (reference sequence). The CDR3 here is CASIGKWVYGYTF. The CDR3 region has the DNA TGTGCCAGCATTGGGAAATGGGTTTATGGCTACACCTTC. Complete variable domain (other parts from reference TRBV7-9 and TRBJ1-2): DTGVSQNPRHKITKRGQNVTFRCDPISEHNRLYWYRQTLGQGPEFLTYFQNEAQLEKSRLLSDRFSAERPKGSFSTLEIQRTEQGDSAMYLCASIGKWVYGYTFGSGTRLTVV.

In this sample, this clonotype turned up many times. The J gene is TRBJ2-2, the V gene TRBV2, with TRBD2 identical over 7 bases. The CDR3 is 14 residues long. Per germline, CDR1 SNHLY and CDR2 FYNNEI. The ends lost 4 bases at V and 6 bases at J; junction bases unmatched: 5. CDR3: CASSVTSPPGELFF. Written as DNA, the CDR3 is TGTGCCAGCAGTGTGACTAGCCCCCCCGGGGAGCTGTTTTTT.

This clonotype was observed a handful of times. This rearrangement joins TRBV28 to TRBJ2-7; D is unresolved. The CDR3 has 11 amino acids. Germline V lookup: CDR1 MDHEN, CDR2 SYDVKM. The ends were cut back, 11 bases at V and 6 bases at J, with 14 bases in the middle. DNA of the CDR3: TGTGCCGCGATGGGTCCCTCCGAGCAGTACTTC. Its translation: CAAMGPSEQYF.

A note on this clonotype: Germline is not matched at one junction end, which may reflect a read error. This sequence joins TRBV5-1 and TRBJ1-2, with a weak D call TRBD1 (5 bases). The CDR3 has 13 amino acids. Per the germline V gene, CDR1 is SGHRS and CDR2 is YFSETQ. CDR3 in DNA: TGCGCCAGCAGCTGGCAGGGTCGCTATGGCCACACCTTC. The encoded protein is CASSWQGRYGHTF.

The sample holds many counts of this clonotype. The chain combines TRBV11-2 with TRBJ1-1; D uncertain. Germline V gene data show CDR1 as SGHAT and CDR2 as FQNNGV. V was pared by 0 bases and J by 1 base, with 9 bases between. This CDR3 has 15 residues. Here the CDR3 DNA reads TGTGCCAGCAGCTTAGATATCGGAGAGAACACTGAAGCTTTCTTT. It is translated as CASSLDIGENTEAFF.